A selection of T cell receptor beta chains follows, all from one sample in a study of cytomegalovirus exposure and HLA in healthy donors. Profiled with immunoSEQ multiplex PCR; TCRdb holds only in-frame clones, not every one. The repertoire has about 170,000 clones, 78% of them found once; the top ten carry 2.5% to 4%. Sequences were obtained from PBMCs. The receptors shown here come from a woman in her 50s in good health and CMV-seropositive. Each CDR3 is given with its conserved first and last residue. The D gene is left open where the match is weak. Size tells how often a clone was seen (once, few, many) or the class of an expanded clone, and some rows leave it out.

j_call | clone_size | d_call | v_call | cdr3_aa | cdr3_nt
TRBJ2-1 | . | TRBD1 | TRBV25-1 | CASSKARGGSDEQFF | TGTGCCAGCAGTAAGGCTAGAGGGGGCAGCGATGAGCAGTTCTTC
TRBJ1-1 | . | . | TRBV11-2 | CASSLRGGGRYQAEAFF | TGTGCCAGCAGCCTCCGCGGGGGGGGGCGATACCAGGCTGAAGCTTTCTTT
TRBJ1-1 | . | . | TRBV5-1 | CASSLGEGGSTEAFF | TGCGCCAGCAGCTTGGGCGAGGGCGGGAGCACTGAAGCTTTCTTT
TRBJ2-3 | . | TRBD2 | TRBV6-1 | CASRRLAGVPDTQYF | TGTGCCAGCAGAAGACTAGCGGGAGTACCAGATACGCAGTATTTT
TRBJ1-4 | . | . | TRBV7-2 | CASSPLQGFGGTNEKLFF | TGTGCCAGCAGCCCCTTACAGGGATTTGGGGGAACTAATGAAAAACTGTTTTTT
TRBJ1-1 | . | . | TRBV19 | CASSIGQGYTEAFF | TGTGCCAGTAGTATAGGCCAGGGCTACACTGAAGCTTTCTTT
TRBJ1-2 | . | . | TRBV4-2 | CASSHIGGQRDSGYTF | TGTGCCAGCAGCCATATAGGCGGTCAACGAGATTCCGGCTACACCTTC
TRBJ1-4 | . | TRBD1 | TRBV5-1 | CASSLEGQAHEKLFF | TGCGCCAGCAGCTTGGAGGGACAGGCCCATGAAAAACTGTTTTTT
TRBJ2-3 | . | TRBD2 | TRBV5-1 | CASSVPGLARSQDTQYF | TGCGCCAGCAGCGTACCGGGACTAGCGAGATCTCAAGATACGCAGTATTTT
TRBJ1-3 | . | . | TRBV5-1 | CASSRTVTSGNTIYF | TGCGCCAGCAGCCGAACAGTTACCTCTGGAAACACCATATATTTT
TRBJ2-7 | . | . | TRBV5-8 | CASSQRATFDLEQYF | TGTGCCAGCAGTCAGCGGGCTACGTTTGATCTCGAGCAGTACTTC
TRBJ1-2 | . | TRBD1 | TRBV2 | CASRPQGAGGYTF | TGTGCCAGCAGGCCGCAGGGGGCCGGTGGCTACACCTTC
TRBJ1-1 | once | . | TRBV11-3 | CASSFHRAGATEAFF | TGTGCCAGCAGCTTCCACAGAGCGGGGGCCACTGAAGCTTTCTTT
TRBJ2-7 | . | . | TRBV5-4 | CASSLATVGSLEQYF | TGTGCCAGCAGCTTGGCGACAGTAGGGTCCCTCGAGCAGTACTTC
TRBJ1-2 | . | . | TRBV5-4 | CASSLPQGIVNYGYTF | TGTGCCAGCAGCTTGCCTCAGGGTATAGTGAACTATGGCTACACCTTC
TRBJ1-2 | once | TRBD1 | TRBV29-1 | CSGGDREKGYTF | TGCAGCGGGGGAGACAGGGAGAAGGGCTACACCTTC
TRBJ1-6 | . | . | TRBV4-3 | CASSRIGRASPLHF | TGCGCCAGCAGCCGGATCGGGAGGGCCTCACCCCTCCACTTT
TRBJ2-5 | . | TRBD2 | TRBV19 | CASSMAASGGQETQYF | TGTGCCAGTAGTATGGCGGCTAGCGGAGGTCAAGAGACCCAGTACTTC
TRBJ1-1 | . | . | TRBV2 | CASSDRVLDEAFF | TGTGCCAGCAGTGACAGGGTCCTCGACGAAGCTTTCTTT
TRBJ1-5 | . | . | TRBV11-2 | CASSREGGEPQHF | TGTGCCAGCAGCCGAGAGGGCGGGGAGCCCCAGCATTTT
TRBJ2-1 | . | TRBD1 | TRBV28 | CASRPPGQDYNEQFF | TGTGCCAGCAGACCTCCGGGACAGGACTACAATGAGCAGTTCTTC
TRBJ2-1 | . | . | TRBV5-1 | CASTLEGRVIDEQFF | TGCGCCAGCACCTTGGAGGGGCGAGTGATCGATGAGCAGTTCTTC
TRBJ2-5 | . | . | TRBV7-2 | CASSLSGSQETQYF | TGTGCCAGCAGCTTGAGCGGGTCACAAGAGACCCAGTACTTC
TRBJ2-7 | once | TRBD1 | TRBV29-1 | CSVGTGGSYGEQYF | TGCAGCGTCGGGACAGGGGGAAGTTACGGCGAGCAGTACTTC
TRBJ2-7 | . | . | TRBV18 | CASSTGTGGSEQYF | TGTGCCAGCTCAACCGGCACAGGAGGGTCCGAGCAGTACTTC
TRBJ2-6 | once | . | TRBV7-8 | CASSPWLAGANVLTF | TGTGCCAGCAGCCCTTGGCTAGCTGGGGCCAACGTCCTGACTTTC
TRBJ1-4 | . | TRBD1 | TRBV5-1 | CASSWTGSVGEKLFF | TGCGCCAGCAGCTGGACAGGGTCCGTGGGTGAAAAACTGTTTTTT
TRBJ1-2 | . | . | TRBV5-1 | CASRDTDKTFNYGYTF | TGCGCCAGCAGAGATACCGACAAGACCTTCAACTATGGCTACACCTTC
TRBJ1-2 | . | TRBD1 | TRBV4-2 | CASSQHVQGNYGYTF | TGTGCCAGCAGCCAACACGTACAGGGGAACTATGGCTACACCTTC
TRBJ2-3 | . | TRBD2 | TRBV19 | CASSRREGLGTDTQYF | TGTGCCAGTAGTCGACGGGAGGGCCTTGGAACAGATACGCAGTATTTT
TRBJ2-5 | . | . | TRBV7-7 | CASAKEPLETQYF | TGTGCTAGCGCCAAGGAGCCACTAGAGACCCAGTACTTC
TRBJ2-6 | . | . | TRBV5-1 | CASSPSFSGANVLTF | TGCGCCAGCAGCCCTAGTTTCTCTGGGGCCAACGTCCTGACTTTC
TRBJ1-4 | . | . | TRBV10-3 | CAISEGPPF | TGTGCCATCAGTGAGGGGCCGCCGTTT
TRBJ2-1 | . | . | TRBV5-8 | CASRRLGSYNEQFF | TGTGCCAGCCGCAGGCTGGGCTCCTACAATGAGCAGTTCTTC
TRBJ2-1 | once | . | TRBV7-9 | CASTSNRVGGRANEQFF | TGTGCCAGCACCTCGAACCGGGTGGGAGGCCGGGCGAATGAGCAGTTCTTC
TRBJ2-7 | . | TRBD1 | TRBV4-3 | CASSQEGDRGYYEQYF | TGCGCCAGCAGCCAAGAAGGGGACAGGGGTTACTACGAGCAGTACTTC